The sequence of this TCR beta chain was determined in a study of blood T cell repertoires in COVID-19. Overall study: Specimens from acute and convalescent COVID-19 originated in the United States, Italy and Spain.

The germline gives CDR1 MGHRA, CDR2 YSYEKL. Trimming cost V 0 bases and J 5 bases, with 5 bases left between them. The CDR3 sequence is 13 residues long. Recruited during active infection, patients (from Seattle) were subsequently followed longitudinally. Sequencing used immunoSEQ multiplex PCR; TCRdb keeps in-frame clones, though not all of them. The data show 430,000 or so clones, 80% to 90% seen once. This clone turned up a few times. The chain uses TRBV4-1 and TRBJ1-5; D remains unclear. The sequencing input was peripheral blood. The receptor comes from a man aged 18 to 29 with COVID-19, enrolled during active disease. The CDR3 DNA reads TGCGCCAGCAGCCAAGACTCCGATCAGCCCCAGCATTTT. This gives the protein CASSQDSDQPQHF.